A single sample is the source of the 27 T cell receptor beta chains below, sequenced in a study of blood T cell repertoires in COVID-19. The protocol was immunoSEQ multiplex PCR, while the TCRdb copy is restricted to in-frame clones and leaves out a portion. Seen here are approximately 320,000 clones, more than 75% observed once, and the top ten hold 2.6%. The sample comprised PBMCs or T cells enriched from blood (not recorded which). The receptor source for this set is a man aged 60-69 years who had recovered from COVID-19.

This chain connects TRBV10-2 to TRBJ2-1; 10 nucleotides line up with TRBD2. The V gene end was trimmed by 6 bases and the J gene end by 5 bases; junction bases not matched to a gene: 7. Germline V gene lookup returns CDR1 WSHSY and CDR2 SAAADI. The CDR3 covers 15 residues. The chain's CDR3 is CASRYELAGNNEQFF. In DNA, the CDR3 is TGCGCCAGCAGATACGAACTAGCGGGAAACAATGAGCAGTTCTTC.

This clone has only one observation. The V and J genes are TRBV5-4 and TRBJ2-3, with TRBD1 as a possible D gene (5 bases). Germline values: CDR1 SGHNT, CDR2 YYREEE (reference sequence). The V end was cut by 2 bases, the J end by 5 bases, with 12 bases between. The CDR3 is made up of 14 amino acids. CDR3 region: CASSFKAGKDTQYF. In DNA form, the CDR3 reads TGTGCCAGCAGCTTCAAAGCAGGGAAAGATACGCAGTATTTT. Full variable domain (missing parts from reference TRBV5-4 and TRBJ2-3): ETGVTQSPTHLIKTRGQQVTLRCSSQSGHNTVSWYQQALGQGPQFIFQYYREEENGRGNFPPRFSGLQFPNYSSELNVNALELDDSALYLCASSFKAGKDTQYFGPGTRLTVL.

This sequence joins TRBV30 and TRBJ1-2; tentatively, D is TRBD1 (5 bases). This CDR3 has 11 residues. The germline V and J ends were trimmed by 3 bases and 4 bases, with 6 bases remaining between them. Germline CDR1 is GTSNPN and CDR2 is SVGIG (reference sequence). CDR3 DNA sequence: TGTGCCTGGAGCACAGGCTATGGCTACACCTTC. Residues: CAWSTGYGYTF.

The chain links TRBV19 to TRBJ1-3; D not certain. Germline lookup yields CDR1 LNHDA and CDR2 SQIVND (reference sequence). The CDR3 runs 15 residues. V was shortened by 3 bases and J by 2 bases, with 11 bases between the two germline ends. DNA of the CDR3: TGTGCCAGTAGTATCCTCGGGGAGACTGGAAACACCATATATTTT. This sequence encodes CASSILGETGNTIYF.

V is TRBV2 and J is TRBJ2-3; D is ambiguous. CDR3 size: 15 residues. Germline V gene sequence: CDR1 SNHLY, CDR2 FYNNEI. The V end lost 2 bases, the J end lost 4 bases, and 13 bases lay between the germline ends. The CDR3 region has the DNA TGTGCCAGCAGTGAAAGCGCCCTAGTCGCAGATACGCAGTATTTT. Translation gives CASSESALVADTQYF.

The table lists this clone with a count of one. The V gene is TRBV15, the J gene TRBJ2-1; 7 bases fit TRBD2. Germline CDR1 LNHNV, CDR2 YYDKDF (reference sequence). Trimming cost V 1 base and J 8 bases; bases outside gene matches: 5. The CDR3 is made up of 14 amino acids. CDR3 bases: TGTGCCACCAGCAGAGGTCTAGCGGAAGATGAGCAGTTCTTC. Protein product: CATSRGLAEDEQFF.

Only one count was recorded for this clone. This chain joins TRBV7-8 and TRBJ2-1; D might be TRBD2 (7 bases). The V gene's germline CDR1 is SGHVS and CDR2 FQNEAQ. V lost 0 bases, J lost 4 bases, and 10 bases lay in between. The CDR3 extends over 15 amino acids. The CDR3: CASSLAGGRYNEQFF. The CDR3 bases are TGTGCCAGCAGCTTAGCGGGGGGGCGTTACAATGAGCAGTTCTTC.

The chain has TRBV11-1 and TRBJ1-1, with 7 nucleotides matching TRBD1. The J segment lost 0 bases and the V segment lost 5 bases, leaving 3 bases of the junction unmatched. The CDR3 runs 14 residues. Germline lookup yields CDR1 SGHAT and CDR2 FQDESV (reference sequence). CDR3 sequence (DNA): TGTGCCAGCAGCCCGGGACAGTTGAACACTGAAGCTTTCTTT. It codes for CASSPGQLNTEAFF.

The rearrangement uses TRBV7-9 and TRBJ2-1; a possible D gene is TRBD2 (6 bases). This CDR3 region has 16 residues. Germline-derived CDR1 and CDR2 are SEHNR and FQNEAQ (reference sequence). With 4 bases removed from V and 0 bases from J, the gap between germline ends came to 13 bases. This chain's CDR3 is CASSSIAASSYNEQFF. The CDR3 coding sequence is TGTGCCAGCAGCTCAATAGCGGCTAGCTCCTACAATGAGCAGTTCTTC.

The chain is built from TRBV6-6 and TRBJ2-5; TRBD1 is a possible D gene (5 bases). The CDR3 has 14 residues. The V gene's germline CDR1 is MNHNY and CDR2 SVGAGI (reference sequence). V lost 4 bases to trimming and J lost 5 bases, with 14 bases between them. CDR3 in DNA: TGTGCCAGCAGTTTCCCCGAGCCAGGGGAGACCCAGTACTTC. This encodes CASSFPEPGETQYF.

The chain uses TRBV5-1 and TRBJ2-6; D remains unclear. The CDR3 totals 17 residues. Between the trimmed V and J ends, which lost 5 bases and 4 bases, there was a span of 19 bases. Germline V gene lookup returns CDR1 SGHRS and CDR2 YFSETQ. The CDR3 here is CASSRSPATSGANVLTF. The CDR3 DNA reads TGCGCCAGCAGTCGGTCCCCCGCTACCTCCGGGGCCAACGTCCTGACTTTC.

The chain has TRBV5-1 and TRBJ2-2; D is unresolved. This CDR3 region has 14 residues. In germline, CDR1 is SGHRS, CDR2 YFSETQ. Trimming shortened V by 4 bases and J by 1 base, and 8 bases separated the two germline ends. The CDR3 sequence: CASSLPGNTGELFF. The CDR3 DNA is TGCGCCAGCAGCCTGCCAGGGAACACCGGGGAGCTGTTTTTT.

This sequence joins TRBV2 and TRBJ2-4; D uncertain. CDR1 and CDR2 from the germline V gene are SNHLY and FYNNEI. This CDR3 is 14 amino acids long. Between the trimmed V and J ends, which lost 8 bases and 0 bases, there was a span of 11 bases. CDR3 sequence (DNA): TGTGCCAGCGCCCTAGAGGTAGCCAAAAACATTCAGTACTTC. Amino acid sequence: CASALEVAKNIQYF.

The CDR3 loop reads CASSTQGDTEAFF. CDR3 coding DNA: TGTGCCAGCAGCACACAGGGGGACACTGAAGCTTTCTTT. The chain links TRBV9 to TRBJ1-1; TRBD1 aligns across 8 bases. Losses at the gene ends were 4 bases for V and 3 bases for J; bases not matched to a gene: 2. Germline CDR1 SGDLS, CDR2 YYNGEE. The CDR3 is 13 residues long.

This clone was seen only once. The chain uses TRBV6-2 or TRBV6-3 and TRBJ1-2; D possibly corresponds to TRBD1 (6 bases). This CDR3 has 14 amino acids. Germline CDR1 reads MNHEY; CDR2 reads SVGEGT. Trimming shortened V by 4 bases and J by 2 bases, and 11 bases separated the two germline ends. For the CDR3, the DNA is TGTGCCAGCAGTTTTGGACAGACCAACTATGGCTACACCTTC. This codes for CASSFGQTNYGYTF.

CDR3 nucleotides: TGTGCCAGCAGCCAGAGTAGACAGGGGGGCTACAATGAGCAGTTCTTC. It codes for CASSQSRQGGYNEQFF. The chain links TRBV2 to TRBJ2-1; 9 bases align to TRBD1. Per germline, CDR1 SNHLY and CDR2 FYNNEI. The junction had 9 bases not matched to a gene; V was cut back by 6 bases and J by 3 bases. This CDR3 is 16 amino acids long.

The J gene is TRBJ1-4, the V gene TRBV2; 7 bases align to TRBD1. J gave up 2 bases and V 6 bases, and 3 bases lay outside the gene matches. CDR1 SNHLY and CDR2 FYNNEI come from the germline V gene. The CDR3 contains 14 residues. CDR3 amino acids: CASRTDRTNEKLFF. The CDR3 DNA sequence: TGTGCCAGCAGGACGGACAGGACTAATGAAAAACTGTTTTTT.

The chain joins TRBV6-5 to TRBJ1-5; 7 nucleotides line up with TRBD1. Germline V gives CDR1 MNHEY, CDR2 SVGAGI. J was trimmed by 6 bases and V by 8 bases; bases with no gene match: 10. The CDR3 spans 14 residues. CDR3 DNA sequence: TGTGCCAGCTTGGAGGGGGCCCGGAGTCAGCCCCAGCATTTT. The encoded protein is CASLEGARSQPQHF.

The chain uses TRBV10-3 and TRBJ2-5; 7 bases match TRBD2. The trim removed 0 bases at V and 2 bases at J, leaving 0 bases unmatched. Germline CDR1 reads ENHRY; CDR2 reads SYGVKD. This CDR3 region has 14 residues. CDR3 DNA sequence: TGTGCCATCAGTGAGTCCGGGGGGCAAGAGACCCAGTACTTC. Translated: CAISESGGQETQYF.

This chain uses TRBV5-8 with TRBJ2-7; D is unclear. Between the trimmed V and J ends, which lost 2 bases and 5 bases, there was a span of 8 bases. CDR1 is SGHTS, CDR2 YDEGEE, per germline. This CDR3 spans 12 amino acids. In DNA, the CDR3 is TGTGCCAGCAGCTTACAGCTAAACGAGCAGTACTTC. Amino acid sequence: CASSLQLNEQYF.

In its sample, this clone was seen once. The rearrangement uses TRBV3-1 (or the pseudogene TRBV3-2) and TRBJ2-5, with a possible D match to TRBD1 (6 bases). This CDR3 has 13 residues. Per germline, CDR1 LGHDT and CDR2 YNNKEL (reference sequence). Between the trimmed V and J ends, which lost 6 bases and 5 bases, there was a span of 13 bases. The CDR3 nucleotides read TGTGCCAGCAGGGGGGCTCTCGTCGAGACCCAGTACTTC. Amino acid sequence: CASRGALVETQYF.

The V call is TRBV7-9, the J call TRBJ2-1; 10 positions match TRBD2. The V segment lost 1 base and the J segment 0 bases; nucleotides outside the gene matches: 6. There are 18 residues in the CDR3. Germline-derived CDR1 and CDR2 are SEHNR and FQNEAQ (reference sequence). The CDR3 reads CASSLGYPSGSSYNEQFF. CDR3 nucleotides: TGTGCCAGCAGCTTAGGGTACCCTAGCGGGAGCTCCTACAATGAGCAGTTCTTC.

This rearrangement joins TRBV4-3 to TRBJ2-2; weak D call: TRBD2 (5 bases). Trimming left V 1 base short and J 5 bases short, with 8 bases between. Per germline, CDR1 LGHNA and CDR2 YSLEER. The CDR3 totals 14 residues. CDR3 DNA sequence: TGCGCCAGCAGCCAAGCCAGAGGGACCGGGGAGCTGTTTTTT. Protein sequence: CASSQARGTGELFF.

The chain links TRBV6-5 to TRBJ1-2; D call uncertain. CDR3 length: 14 residues. Looked up from germline, CDR1 is MNHEY and CDR2 is SVGAGI. Trimming shortened V by 6 bases and J by 4 bases, and 15 bases separated the two germline ends. DNA for the CDR3: TGTGCCAGCAGCAGTACGACCACTATCTATGGCTACACCTTC. As protein: CASSSTTTIYGYTF.

The rearrangement joins TRBV11-2 to TRBJ2-3; tentative D call: TRBD2 (6 bases). Germline assignment: CDR1 SGHAT and CDR2 FQNNGV. There are 16 residues in the CDR3. With 2 bases removed from V and 0 bases from J, the gap between germline ends came to 12 bases. The CDR3 loop is CASSLIAGTSTDTQYF. The CDR3 nucleotides are TGTGCCAGCAGCTTAATTGCGGGAACTAGCACAGATACGCAGTATTTT.

This clone is a singleton in its sample. V and J are TRBV6-5 and TRBJ1-6, with no clear D. The CDR3 contains 13 residues. Germline CDR1 MNHEY, CDR2 SVGAGI. Trimming removed 8 bases from V and 9 bases from J, with 14 bases in between. CDR3 loop: CASVGQQSSPLHF. CDR3 nucleotides: TGTGCCAGCGTAGGCCAACAGAGTTCACCCCTCCACTTT.

The rearrangement links TRBV18 to TRBJ1-2; no clear D gene. Trimming took off 0 bases at V and 0 bases at J, with 14 bases between the two ends. This CDR3 is built from 17 residues. Germline V gene sequence: CDR1 KGHSH, CDR2 LQKENI. This chain's CDR3 is CASSPPDRGKANYGYTF. CDR3 nucleotide sequence: TGTGCCAGCTCACCACCGGACCGGGGTAAAGCTAACTATGGCTACACCTTC. The whole variable domain, remainder taken from reference TRBV18 and TRBJ1-2, is NAGVMQNPRHLVRRRGQEARLRCSPMKGHSHVYWYRQLPEEGLKFMVYLQKENIIDESGMPKERFSAEFPKEGPSILRIQQVVRGDSAAYFCASSPPDRGKANYGYTFGSGTRLTVV.